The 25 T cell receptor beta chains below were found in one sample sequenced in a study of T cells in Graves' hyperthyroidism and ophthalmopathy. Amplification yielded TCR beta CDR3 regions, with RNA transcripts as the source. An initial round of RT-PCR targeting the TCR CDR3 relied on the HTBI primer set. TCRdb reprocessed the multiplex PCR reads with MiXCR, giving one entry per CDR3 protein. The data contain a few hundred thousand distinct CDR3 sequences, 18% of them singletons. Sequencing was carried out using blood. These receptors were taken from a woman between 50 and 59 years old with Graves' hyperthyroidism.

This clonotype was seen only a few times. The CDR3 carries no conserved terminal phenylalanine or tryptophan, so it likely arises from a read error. The CDR3 spells CASSDQYNSPLHL. DNA for the CDR3: TGTGCCAGCAGTGACCAATATAATTCACCCCTCCACCTT. This chain joins TRBV12-3 or TRBV12-4 and TRBJ1-6; no firm D call. V was pared by 5 bases and J by 4 bases, with 6 bases between. This CDR3 is built from 13 residues.

CDR3: CASGSRGVEQFF. The CDR3 nucleotides are TGTGCTAGTGGTTCCCGGGGGGTTGAGCAGTTCTTC. This chain links TRBV12-5 with TRBJ2-1; TRBD2 aligns across 7 bases. V was clipped by 4 bases and J by 9 bases; unmatched bases: 3. Germline V gene lookup returns CDR1 LGHNT and CDR2 FRNRAP. The CDR3 is 12 residues long. Supplemented by reference TRBV12-5 and TRBJ2-1, the full variable domain reads DARVTQTPRHKVTEMGQEVTMRCQPILGHNTVFWYRQTMMQGLELLAYFRNRAPLDDSGMPKDRFSAEMPDATLATLKIQPSEPRDSAVYFCASGSRGVEQFFGPGTRLTVL.

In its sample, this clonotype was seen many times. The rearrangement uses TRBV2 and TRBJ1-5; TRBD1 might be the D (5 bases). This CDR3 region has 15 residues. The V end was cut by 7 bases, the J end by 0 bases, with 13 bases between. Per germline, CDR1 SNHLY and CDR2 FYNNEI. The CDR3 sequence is CASNPQGGSNQPQHF. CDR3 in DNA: TGTGCCAGCAACCCCCAGGGCGGTAGCAATCAGCCCCAGCATTTT.

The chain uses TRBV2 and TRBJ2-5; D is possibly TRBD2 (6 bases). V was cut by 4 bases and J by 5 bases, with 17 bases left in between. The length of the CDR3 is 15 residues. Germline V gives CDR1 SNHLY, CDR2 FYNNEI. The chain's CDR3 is CASSGATMRDETQYF. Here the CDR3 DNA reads TGTGCCAGCAGTGGGGCGACTATGCGGGATGAGACCCAGTACTTC. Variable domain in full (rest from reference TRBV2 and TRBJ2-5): EPEVTQTPSHQVTQMGQEVILRCVPISNHLYFYWYRQILGQKVEFLVSFYNNEISEKSEIFDDQFSVERPDGSNFTLKIRSTKLEDSAMYFCASSGATMRDETQYFGPGTRLLVL.

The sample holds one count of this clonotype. CDR3 nucleotide sequence: TGTGCCAGCAGCTGGGAAAAACTGTTTTTT. Translation: CASSWEKLFF. The chain joins TRBV6-1 to TRBJ1-4, with D uncertain. There are 10 residues in the CDR3. Germline CDR1 reads MNHNS; CDR2 reads SASEGT. Trimming took off 6 bases at V and 8 bases at J, with 4 bases between the two ends.

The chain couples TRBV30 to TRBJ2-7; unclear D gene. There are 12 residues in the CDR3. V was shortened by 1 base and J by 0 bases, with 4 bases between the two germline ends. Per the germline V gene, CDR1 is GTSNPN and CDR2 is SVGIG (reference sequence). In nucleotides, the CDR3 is TGTGCCTGGAGTGGTGCCTCCTACGAGCAGTACTTC. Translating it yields CAWSGASYEQYF.

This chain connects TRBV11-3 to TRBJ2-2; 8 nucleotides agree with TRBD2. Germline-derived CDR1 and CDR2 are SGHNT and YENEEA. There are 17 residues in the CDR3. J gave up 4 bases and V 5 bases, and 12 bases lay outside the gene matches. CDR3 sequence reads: CASSPFAGGHSTGELFF. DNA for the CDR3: TGTGCCAGCAGCCCCTTCGCGGGGGGCCACTCCACCGGGGAGCTGTTTTTT. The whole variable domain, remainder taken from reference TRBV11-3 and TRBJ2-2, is EAGVVQSPRYKIIEKKQPVAFWCNPISGHNTLYWYLQNLGQGPELLIRYENEEAVDDSQLPKDRFSAERLKGVDSTLKIQPAELGDSAVYLCASSPFAGGHSTGELFFGEGSRLTVL.

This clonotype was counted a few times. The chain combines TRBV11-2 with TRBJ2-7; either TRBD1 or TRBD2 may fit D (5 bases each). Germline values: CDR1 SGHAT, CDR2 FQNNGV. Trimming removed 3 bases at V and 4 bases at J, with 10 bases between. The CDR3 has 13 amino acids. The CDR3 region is CASSLSREYEQYV. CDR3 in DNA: TGTGCCAGCAGCTTGTCCAGGGAGTACGAGCAGTACGTC.

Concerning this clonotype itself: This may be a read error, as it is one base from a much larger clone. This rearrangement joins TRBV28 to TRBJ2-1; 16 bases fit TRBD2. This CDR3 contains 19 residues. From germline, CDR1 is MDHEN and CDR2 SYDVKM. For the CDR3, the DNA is TGTGCCAGCAGTTCCCTGGGACTAGCGGGAGGGCCCTCCTACAGTGAGCAGTTCTTC. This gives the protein CASSSLGLAGGPSYSEQFF.

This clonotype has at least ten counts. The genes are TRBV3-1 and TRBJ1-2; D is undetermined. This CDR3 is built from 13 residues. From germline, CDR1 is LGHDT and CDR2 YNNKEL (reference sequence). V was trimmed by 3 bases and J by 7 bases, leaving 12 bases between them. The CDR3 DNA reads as TGTGCCAGCAGCCACCCCTCCGGTTCTGGCTACACCTTC. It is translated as CASSHPSGSGYTF.

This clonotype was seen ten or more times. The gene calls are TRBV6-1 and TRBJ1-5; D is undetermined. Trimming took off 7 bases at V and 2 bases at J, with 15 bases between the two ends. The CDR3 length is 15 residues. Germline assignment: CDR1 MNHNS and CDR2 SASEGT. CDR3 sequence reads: CASTPSPGGNQPQHF. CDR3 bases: TGTGCCAGCACCCCTTCTCCTGGGGGCAATCAGCCCCAGCATTTT.

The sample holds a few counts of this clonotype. The CDR3 region has the DNA TGTGCCAGCAGCTTAATCAGCGGGAGCTACAATGAGCAGTTCTTC. This gives the protein CASSLISGSYNEQFF. V gene TRBV7-3 combines with J gene TRBJ2-1; 8 positions agree with TRBD2. CDR1 is SGHTA, CDR2 FQGTGA, per germline. Unmatched junction bases numbered 2, after V lost 1 base and J lost 3 bases. The CDR3 loop spans 15 amino acids.

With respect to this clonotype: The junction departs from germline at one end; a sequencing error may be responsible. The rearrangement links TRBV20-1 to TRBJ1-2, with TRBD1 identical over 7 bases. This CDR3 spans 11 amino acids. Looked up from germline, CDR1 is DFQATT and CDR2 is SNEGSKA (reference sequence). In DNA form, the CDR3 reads TGCAGTGCTCAGGGGGTCTATGGCTGCACCTTC. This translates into CSAQGVYGCTF.

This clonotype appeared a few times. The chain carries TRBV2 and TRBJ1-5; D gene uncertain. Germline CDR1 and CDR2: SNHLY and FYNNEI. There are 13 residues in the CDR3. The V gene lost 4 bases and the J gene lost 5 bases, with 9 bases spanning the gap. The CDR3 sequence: CASSVLSDQPQHF. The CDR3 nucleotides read TGTGCCAGCAGTGTTTTGTCTGATCAGCCCCAGCATTTT. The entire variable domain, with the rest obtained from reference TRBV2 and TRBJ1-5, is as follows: EPEVTQTPSHQVTQMGQEVILRCVPISNHLYFYWYRQILGQKVEFLVSFYNNEISEKSEIFDDQFSVERPDGSNFTLKIRSTKLEDSAMYFCASSVLSDQPQHFGDGTRLSIL.

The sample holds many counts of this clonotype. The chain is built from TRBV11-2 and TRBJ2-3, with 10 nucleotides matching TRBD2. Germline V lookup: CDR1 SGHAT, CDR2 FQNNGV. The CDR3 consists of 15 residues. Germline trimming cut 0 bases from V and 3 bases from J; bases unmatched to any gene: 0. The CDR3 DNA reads TGTGCCAGCAGCTTAGAACTAGCGGGAACAGATACGCAGTATTTT. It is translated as CASSLELAGTDTQYF.

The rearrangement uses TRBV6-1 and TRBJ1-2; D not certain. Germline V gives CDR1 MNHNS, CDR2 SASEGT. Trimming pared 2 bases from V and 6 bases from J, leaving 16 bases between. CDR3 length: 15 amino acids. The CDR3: CASSETTTGKNGYTF. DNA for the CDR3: TGTGCCAGCAGTGAAACTACGACGGGCAAGAATGGCTACACCTTC.

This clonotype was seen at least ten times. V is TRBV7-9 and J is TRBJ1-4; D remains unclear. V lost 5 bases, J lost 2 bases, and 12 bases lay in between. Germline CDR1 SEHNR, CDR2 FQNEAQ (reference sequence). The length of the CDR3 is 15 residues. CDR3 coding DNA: TGTGCCAGCAGCACAAGGAAGAGGACTAATGAAAAACTGTTTTTT. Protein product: CASSTRKRTNEKLFF.

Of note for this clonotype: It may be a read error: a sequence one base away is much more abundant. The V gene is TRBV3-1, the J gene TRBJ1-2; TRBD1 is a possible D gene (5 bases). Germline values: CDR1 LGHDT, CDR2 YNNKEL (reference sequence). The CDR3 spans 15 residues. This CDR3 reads CTSSQGETANYGYTF. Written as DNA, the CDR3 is TGTACCAGCAGCCAAGGGGAGACAGCTAATTATGGCTACACCTTC.

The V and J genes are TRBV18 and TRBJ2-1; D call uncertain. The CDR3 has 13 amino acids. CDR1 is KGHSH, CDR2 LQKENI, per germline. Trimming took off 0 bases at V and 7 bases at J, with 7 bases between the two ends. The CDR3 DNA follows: TGTGCCAGCTCACCACCGGTATGGAATGAGCAGTTCTTC. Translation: CASSPPVWNEQFF.

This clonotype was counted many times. The CDR3 DNA reads as TGTGCCAGCAGTTTGGCGAGCGGGAGGACGCAGTATTTT. Amino acids: CASSLASGRTQYF. V is TRBV28 and J is TRBJ2-3, with 9 bases that match TRBD2. The CDR3 contains 13 residues. Trimming at V came to 3 bases and at J to 9 bases, leaving 4 bases not matched to a gene. CDR1 MDHEN and CDR2 SYDVKM come from the germline V gene.

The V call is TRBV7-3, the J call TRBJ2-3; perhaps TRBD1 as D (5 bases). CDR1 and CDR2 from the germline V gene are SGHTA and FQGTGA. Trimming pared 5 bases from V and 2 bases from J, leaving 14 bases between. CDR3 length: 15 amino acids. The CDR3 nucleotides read TGTGCCAGCAGCCCCAGTGGGGCCACCACAGATACGCAGTATTTT. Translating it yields CASSPSGATTDTQYF.

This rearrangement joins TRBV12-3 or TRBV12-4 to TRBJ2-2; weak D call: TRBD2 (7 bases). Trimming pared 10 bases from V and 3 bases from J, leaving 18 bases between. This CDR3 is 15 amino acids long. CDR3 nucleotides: TGTGCCAACCGAGGGGGAGGGCCCGACACCGGGGAGCTGTTTTTT. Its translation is CANRGGGPDTGELFF.

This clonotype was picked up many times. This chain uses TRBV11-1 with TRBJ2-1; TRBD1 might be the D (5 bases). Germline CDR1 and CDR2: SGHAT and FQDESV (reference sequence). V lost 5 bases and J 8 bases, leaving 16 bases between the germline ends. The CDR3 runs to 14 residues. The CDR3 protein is CASSARRAGDEQFF. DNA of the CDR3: TGTGCCAGCAGCGCCCGCAGGGCTGGGGATGAGCAGTTCTTC.

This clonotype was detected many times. This CDR3 reads CASSLGWQAGTEAFF. CDR3 nucleotide sequence: TGTGCCAGCAGCTTAGGTTGGCAGGCGGGGACTGAAGCTTTCTTT. The genes are TRBV7-2 and TRBJ1-1; D unclear. Trimming left V 1 base short and J 5 bases short, with 14 bases between. Germline lookup yields CDR1 SGHTA and CDR2 FQGNSA. CDR3 size: 15 residues. The variable domain in full, with the rest retrieved from reference TRBV7-2 and TRBJ1-1, is GAGVSQSPSNKVTEKGKDVELRCDPISGHTALYWYRQSLGQGLEFLIYFQGNSAPDKSGLPSDRFSAERTGGSVSTLTIQRTQQEDSAVYLCASSLGWQAGTEAFFGQGTRLTVV.

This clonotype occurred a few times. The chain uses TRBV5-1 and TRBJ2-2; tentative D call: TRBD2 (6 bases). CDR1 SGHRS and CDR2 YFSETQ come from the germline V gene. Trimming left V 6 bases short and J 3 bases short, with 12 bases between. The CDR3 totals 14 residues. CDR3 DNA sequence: TGCGCCAGCAAATTCCGGGAGCACACCGGGGAGCTGTTTTTT. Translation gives CASKFREHTGELFF.